One sample yielded the 20 T cell receptor beta chains listed below, sequenced in a study of radiation and T cells in renal cell carcinoma. Only in-frame clones appear in the TCRdb table, and some are missing; sequencing was by immunoSEQ multiplex PCR. The sample comprises roughly 120,000 clones, 80% to 90% of which are singletons, and approximately 2% rests with the top ten. Time point reported: blood 2 weeks post-SBRT. Treatment reported: 15 Gy SBRT to primary tumor, nephrectomy 4 weeks later. The starting material was blood, obtained from a patient whose treatment included radiotherapy and nephrectomy. The receptors shown here come from an older woman with renal cell carcinoma.

J is TRBJ1-3 and V is TRBV7-9; D is ambiguous. V gave up 1 base and J gave up 4 bases, with 14 bases separating them. There are 16 residues in the CDR3. Germline CDR1 is SEHNR and CDR2 is FQNEAQ (reference sequence). CDR3 nucleotides: TGTGCCAGCAGCTTAGGACCCGGGAGGGCGGGAAACACCATATATTTT. This codes for CASSLGPGRAGNTIYF.

The chain is built from TRBV4-2 and TRBJ1-5, with no clear D. Between the trimmed V and J ends, which lost 0 bases and 7 bases, there was a span of 16 bases. CDR1 is LGHNA and CDR2 is YNFKEQ in the germline V gene. This CDR3 contains 16 residues. For the CDR3, the DNA is TGTGCCAGCAGCCAAGAACTAGGGTCCGAACGGCAGCCCCAGCATTTT. Protein: CASSQELGSERQPQHF.

This clone has just a few counts. The V gene is TRBV28, the J gene TRBJ1-1; D ambiguous. Germline V gene data show CDR1 as MDHEN and CDR2 as SYDVKM. The CDR3 contains 10 residues. CDR3 nucleotide sequence: TGTGGGTCACGTGGGACTGAAGCTTTCTTT. As protein: CGSRGTEAFF. Using reference TRBV28 and TRBJ1-1 for the parts outside the CDR3, the full variable domain is DVKVTQSSRYLVKRTGEKVFLECVQDMDHENMFWYRQDPGLGLRLIYFSYDVKMKEKGDIPEGYSVSREKKERFSLILESASTNQTSMYLCGSRGTEAFFGQGTRLTVV.

The V and J genes are TRBV5-8 and TRBJ1-2; 8 bases line up with TRBD1. Germline CDR1 SGHTS, CDR2 YDEGEE. CDR3 size: 15 residues. Germline trimming cut 1 base from V and 3 bases from J; bases unmatched to any gene: 5. CDR3 protein: CASSLRQGADYGYTF. Here the CDR3 DNA reads TGTGCCAGCAGCTTGCGGCAGGGGGCGGACTATGGCTACACCTTC.

In DNA form, the CDR3 reads TGTGCCAGCAACCTAGGGCAGGAGGGTTCCGGCTACACCTTC. Encoded protein: CASNLGQEGSGYTF. The chain uses TRBV28 and TRBJ1-2; D not resolved. The germline CDR1 and CDR2 sequences are MDHEN and SYDVKM. CDR3 length equals 14 residues. V was pared by 7 bases and J by 8 bases, with 20 bases between.

The CDR3 region is CASSFIGGQLNTEAFF. In DNA, the CDR3 is TGTGCCAGCAGCTTTATCGGAGGCCAATTGAACACTGAAGCTTTCTTT. This chain joins TRBV7-2 and TRBJ1-1; the D is unclear. Trimming took 3 bases from V and 0 from J, leaving 14 bases between them. The CDR3 is made up of 16 amino acids. Germline CDR1 reads SGHTA; CDR2 reads FQGNSA.

CDR3 bases: TGTGCCAGCAGGCCGGGGGGGGGCGAGACCCAGTACTTC. It yields the protein CASRPGGGETQYF. The chain links TRBV27 to TRBJ2-5; TRBD2 agrees at 8 bases. Germline lookup yields CDR1 MNHEY and CDR2 SMNVEV (reference sequence). This CDR3 comprises 13 residues. Trimming removed 6 bases from V and 5 bases from J; junction bases left unmatched: 5.

A note on this clone: The junction departs from the called germline gene at one end, perhaps through a read error. This chain links TRBV5-1 with TRBJ1-2, with a weak D call TRBD1 (6 bases). This CDR3 contains 14 residues. The germline V gene encodes CDR1 SGHRS and CDR2 YFSETQ. This CDR3 reads CASSLAAGAHGYIF. In DNA, the CDR3 is TGCGCCAGCAGCTTGGCCGCAGGGGCGCATGGCTACATCTTC.

The rearrangement joins TRBV9 to TRBJ1-1; TRBD1 is a possible D gene (5 bases). The CDR3 length is 15 residues. From germline, CDR1 is SGDLS and CDR2 YYNGEE. Trimming left V 3 bases short and J 2 bases short, with 14 bases between. CDR3 DNA sequence: TGTGCCAGCAGCGCTCGCCCGACAGCTAACACTGAAGCTTTCTTT. This translates into CASSARPTANTEAFF. Drawing the rest from reference TRBV9 and TRBJ1-1, the complete variable domain is DSGVTQTPKHLITATGQRVTLRCSPRSGDLSVYWYQQSLDQGLQFLIQYYNGEERAKGNILERFSAQQFPDLHSELNLSSLELGDSALYFCASSARPTANTEAFFGQGTRLTVV.

The CDR3 region has the DNA TGCGCCAGCAGCTTAGGACGGCTGGTATCCGGGGGAAAGGGTGAGCAGTTCTTC. Encoded protein: CASSLGRLVSGGKGEQFF. V usage is TRBV5-1 and J usage is TRBJ2-1, with TRBD2 as a possible D gene (6 bases). CDR3 length: 18 residues. Germline CDR1 and CDR2: SGHRS and YFSETQ. V was clipped by 2 bases and J by 9 bases, with 27 bases between them. The full variable domain, its missing parts supplied by reference TRBV5-1 and TRBJ2-1, is KAGVTQTPRYLIKTRGQQVTLSCSPISGHRSVSWYQQTPGQGLQFLFEYFSETQRNKGNFPGRFSGRQFSNSRSEMNVSTLELGDSALYLCASSLGRLVSGGKGEQFFGPGTRLTVL.

The CDR3 coding sequence is TGTGCCAGCAGTCCCGGGACAGATAGCAATCAGCCCCAGCATTTT. It encodes CASSPGTDSNQPQHF. The chain is built from TRBV7-2 and TRBJ1-5, with TRBD1 matching over 7 bases. The trim removed 6 bases at V and 0 bases at J, leaving 5 bases unmatched. In germline, CDR1 is SGHTA, CDR2 FQGNSA. This CDR3 has 15 residues.

The rearrangement links TRBV27 to TRBJ1-5; D is undetermined. The CDR3 consists of 14 residues. The germline CDR1 and CDR2 sequences are MNHEY and SMNVEV (reference sequence). The V end was cut by 3 bases, the J end by 7 bases, with 13 bases between. CDR3 region: CASSFSGVRQPQHF. Here the CDR3 DNA reads TGTGCCAGCAGTTTCTCAGGCGTGAGGCAGCCCCAGCATTTT.

The genes are TRBV28 and TRBJ2-7; 7 nucleotides align to TRBD1. With V trimmed by 5 bases and J by 5 bases, 9 bases remained unmatched. The CDR3 sequence is 14 residues long. Germline loops: CDR1 MDHEN, CDR2 SYDVKM. In nucleotides, the CDR3 is TGTGCCAGCAGTCCCCGGACAGGTTTAGACGAGCAGTACTTC. It encodes CASSPRTGLDEQYF. The whole variable domain, filled in from reference TRBV28 and TRBJ2-7, reads DVKVTQSSRYLVKRTGEKVFLECVQDMDHENMFWYRQDPGLGLRLIYFSYDVKMKEKGDIPEGYSVSREKKERFSLILESASTNQTSMYLCASSPRTGLDEQYFGPGTRLTVT.

The chain has TRBV6-1 and TRBJ1-5; unclear D gene. The V end lost 3 bases, the J end lost 4 bases, and 4 bases lay between the germline ends. Germline V gene sequence: CDR1 MNHNS, CDR2 SASEGT. The CDR3 is made up of 12 amino acids. CDR3 sequence: CASSDKNQPQHF. The CDR3 DNA reads as TGTGCCAGCAGTGATAAGAATCAGCCCCAGCATTTT.

The chain recombines TRBV7-9 with TRBJ2-7, with TRBD1 as a possible D gene (6 bases). The germline V and J ends were trimmed by 2 bases and 10 bases, with 12 bases remaining between them. The V gene's germline CDR1 is SEHNR and CDR2 FQNEAQ (reference sequence). The CDR3 loop spans 12 amino acids. The CDR3 loop reads CASSLTQGRQYF. In DNA form, the CDR3 reads TGTGCCAGCAGCTTAACTCAGGGGAGACAGTACTTC.

This clone appeared a single time. The rearrangement uses TRBV6-5 and TRBJ2-1, with TRBD2 matching 11 bases. Germline CDR1 and CDR2: MNHEY and SVGAGI. The CDR3 runs 14 residues. After removal of 8 bases from V and 8 bases from J, the junction contained 8 bases not matched to a gene. The DNA for the CDR3 is TGTGCCAGCCAGATAGCGGGGGGGGCCCATGAGCAGTTCTTC. This encodes CASQIAGGAHEQFF.

The chain combines TRBV5-1 with TRBJ2-5; no definite D call. V was trimmed by 7 bases and J by 0 bases, leaving 13 bases between them. CDR3 length: 14 amino acids. Looked up from germline, CDR1 is SGHRS and CDR2 is YFSETQ. CDR3 in amino acids: CASATGPDQETQYF. CDR3 bases: TGCGCCAGCGCAACTGGACCGGACCAAGAGACCCAGTACTTC. Supplemented by reference TRBV5-1 and TRBJ2-5, the full variable domain reads KAGVTQTPRYLIKTRGQQVTLSCSPISGHRSVSWYQQTPGQGLQFLFEYFSETQRNKGNFPGRFSGRQFSNSRSEMNVSTLELGDSALYLCASATGPDQETQYFGPGTRLLVL.

This chain joins TRBV6-1 and TRBJ2-7, with TRBD2 matching 10 bases. The CDR3 runs 15 residues. With 8 bases clipped from V and 0 bases from J, the junction kept 7 bases outside the gene matches. CDR1 and CDR2 (germline): MNHNS, SASEGT. CDR3 protein: CASWRLAGDSYEQYF. The CDR3 DNA follows: TGTGCCAGCTGGAGGCTAGCGGGGGACTCCTACGAGCAGTACTTC.

The chain combines TRBV19 with TRBJ1-1, with 7 nucleotides matching TRBD1. Unmatched junction bases numbered 10, after V lost 6 bases and J lost 0 bases. In germline, CDR1 is LNHDA, CDR2 SQIVND (reference sequence). The CDR3 extends over 16 amino acids. This CDR3 is CASRPWGQLMNTEAFF. The CDR3 DNA is TGTGCCAGTAGGCCGTGGGGACAGCTTATGAACACTGAAGCTTTCTTT.

The chain couples TRBV6-5 to TRBJ2-5, with D possibly TRBD2 on 5 matching bases. The CDR3 consists of 13 residues. From germline, CDR1 is MNHEY and CDR2 SVGAGI. The ends were cut back, 6 bases at V and 5 bases at J, with 13 bases in the middle. The CDR3 nucleotides read TGTGCCAGCAGGAAACCGGGGTGGGAGACCCAGTACTTC. Amino acids: CASRKPGWETQYF.